The 19 T cell receptor beta chains in this list originate from one sample, sequenced in a study of blood T cell repertoires in COVID-19. Assay used: immunoSEQ multiplex PCR; TCRdb lists only in-frame clones, some missing. Among about 140,000 clones listed, roughly 80% were seen once. The sample comprised peripheral blood. The receptor set was obtained from a man over 45 with acute or convalescent COVID-19.

This chain connects TRBV7-2 to TRBJ2-3, with TRBD2 matching 9 bases. The CDR3 contains 16 residues. The junction had 10 bases not matched to a gene; V was cut back by 6 bases and J by 3 bases. CDR1 and CDR2 (germline): SGHTA, FQGNSA. DNA for the CDR3: TGTGCCAGCAGAACTAGCGTGCTAGCGGGGACAGATACGCAGTATTTT. As protein: CASRTSVLAGTDTQYF.

The rearrangement uses TRBV28 and TRBJ1-1, with D perhaps matching TRBD1 (5 bases). The CDR3 extends over 13 amino acids. The germline gives CDR1 MDHEN, CDR2 SYDVKM. With 6 bases removed from V and 6 bases from J, the gap between germline ends came to 14 bases. Written as DNA, the CDR3 is TGTGCCAGCAGCCGCGGGGACGGGTCTGAAGCTTTCTTT. Its protein is CASSRGDGSEAFF.

The chain combines TRBV6-5 with TRBJ2-2; D call uncertain. Germline CDR1 and CDR2: MNHEY and SVGAGI. The V end was cut by 2 bases, the J end by 0 bases, with 10 bases between. This CDR3 contains 16 residues. This CDR3 reads CASSYDTSPNTGELFF. For the CDR3, the DNA is TGTGCCAGCAGTTACGACACTTCTCCGAACACCGGGGAGCTGTTTTTT.

This clone was detected once. The rearrangement joins TRBV6-5 to TRBJ1-2; D may be TRBD1 (5 bases). V was pared by 7 bases and J by 1 base, with 13 bases between. The length of the CDR3 is 14 residues. Germline CDR1 and CDR2: MNHEY and SVGAGI. The DNA of the CDR3 is TGTGCCAGCACCTATTCGGGGGGTAACTATGGCTACACCTTC. Residues: CASTYSGGNYGYTF.

The chain employs TRBV7-2 and TRBJ2-7, with a weak D call TRBD1 (6 bases). V was clipped by 3 bases and J by 5 bases, with 17 bases between them. Germline CDR1 reads SGHTA; CDR2 reads FQGNSA. The CDR3 extends over 15 amino acids. CDR3 sequence: CASSFSFGDIDEQYF. The CDR3, as DNA: TGTGCCAGCAGCTTTAGTTTTGGGGACATAGACGAGCAGTACTTC.

The chain employs TRBV6-5 and TRBJ1-5; possible D gene TRBD1, 5 bases. Trimming stripped 9 bases from V and 1 base from J, with 7 bases between. The germline V gene has CDR1 MNHEY and CDR2 SVGAGI. This CDR3 contains 12 residues. CDR3 amino acids: CASRQSNQPQHF. CDR3 DNA: TGTGCCAGTCGACAGAGCAATCAGCCCCAGCATTTT.

The CDR3 coding sequence is TGTGCCAGCAGCTTGCCCGAGGATGAAAAACTGTTTTTT. It encodes CASSLPEDEKLFF. The genes are TRBV5-4 and TRBJ1-4, with D uncertain. Germline values: CDR1 SGHNT, CDR2 YYREEE (reference sequence). CDR3 length: 13 amino acids. V dropped 1 base and J dropped 6 bases, with 7 bases sitting between them.

The chain has TRBV7-9 and TRBJ2-3; TRBD2 matches 7 bases. The germline CDR1 and CDR2 sequences are SEHNR and FQNEAQ (reference sequence). V was pared by 5 bases and J by 3 bases, with 14 bases of the junction left unmatched. The length of the CDR3 is 17 residues. This CDR3 is CASSHGGLNLVTDTQYF. Written as DNA, the CDR3 is TGTGCCAGCAGCCATGGGGGACTAAATTTAGTTACAGATACGCAGTATTTT.

J is TRBJ1-4 and V is TRBV2; the D gene is possibly TRBD1 (5 bases). The CDR3 extends over 13 amino acids. The V and J ends lost 8 bases and 5 bases respectively, with 12 bases between them. Germline loops: CDR1 SNHLY, CDR2 FYNNEI. The CDR3 nucleotides read TGTGCCAGCGCGGGAGAGGGGAATGAAAAACTGTTTTTT. Translation: CASAGEGNEKLFF.

This clone was counted once. The chain has TRBV5-4 and TRBJ1-6; 9 nucleotides agree with TRBD1. Germline values: CDR1 SGHNT, CDR2 YYREEE (reference sequence). J gave up 7 bases and V 10 bases, and 12 bases lay outside the gene matches. This CDR3 contains 15 residues. CDR3 bases: TGTGCCGCCCTCCGACAGGGGGACGTCAATTCACCCCTCCACTTT. Amino acids: CAALRQGDVNSPLHF.

In its sample, this clone was seen once. The V and J genes are TRBV29-1 and TRBJ2-5; 13 positions agree with TRBD2. From germline, CDR1 is SQVTM and CDR2 ANQGSEA. V was pared by 3 bases and J by 5 bases, with 9 bases of the junction left unmatched. CDR3 size: 16 residues. The chain's CDR3 is CSVDASGTSGEETQYF. The DNA for the CDR3 is TGCAGCGTTGACGCCTCCGGGACTAGCGGGGAGGAGACCCAGTACTTC.

The CDR3 DNA follows: TGCGCCAGCAGTGAGCTCGGACAGGGGTATATCGGGGAGCTGTTTTTT. Translating it yields CASSELGQGYIGELFF. The chain recombines TRBV10-2 with TRBJ2-2; TRBD1 agrees at 9 bases. V dropped 2 bases and J dropped 7; count of bases not matched to a gene: 8. The CDR3 runs to 16 residues. The germline gives CDR1 WSHSY, CDR2 SAAADI.

The gene calls are TRBV5-8 and TRBJ1-5; D is possibly TRBD1 (6 bases). Germline V gene lookup returns CDR1 SGHTS and CDR2 YDEGEE. V lost 4 bases and J lost 7, with 18 bases in between. CDR3 length: 15 residues. Here the CDR3 DNA reads TGTGCCAGCAGCCTAGGACAGACGTTCTTGCAGCCCCAGCATTTT. This sequence encodes CASSLGQTFLQPQHF. Full variable domain (missing parts from reference TRBV5-8 and TRBJ1-5): EAGVTQSPTHLIKTRGQQATLRCSPISGHTSVYWYQQALGLGLQFLLWYDEGEERNRGNFPPRFSGRQFPNYSSELNVNALELEDSALYLCASSLGQTFLQPQHFGDGTRLSIL.

J is TRBJ2-2 and V is TRBV5-8; D may be TRBD1 (5 bases). V lost 4 bases to trimming and J lost 6 bases, with 13 bases between them. This CDR3 is 14 amino acids long. The germline V gene has CDR1 SGHTS and CDR2 YDEGEE. DNA for the CDR3: TGTGCCAGCAGCCGGTTCAGGGAAGCCGGGGAGCTGTTTTTT. Amino acids: CASSRFREAGELFF.

V is TRBV3-1 (or the pseudogene TRBV3-2) and J is TRBJ1-4; D not resolved. V was trimmed by 3 bases and J by 7 bases, leaving 6 bases between them. The germline CDR1 and CDR2 sequences are LGHDT and YNNKEL (reference sequence). The CDR3 contains 12 residues. The CDR3 nucleotides are TGTGCCAGCAGCCAGGGGAGTGAAAAACTGTTTTTT. Translated, it gives CASSQGSEKLFF.

The V and J genes are TRBV27 and TRBJ1-1; 7 bases are shared with TRBD1. V was clipped by 6 bases and J by 8 bases; unmatched bases: 9. CDR3 length: 13 amino acids. CDR1 is MNHEY, CDR2 SMNVEV, per germline (reference sequence). This CDR3 is CASSSFRDREAFF. CDR3 in DNA: TGTGCCAGCAGCTCCTTCCGGGACAGAGAAGCTTTCTTT.

This clone was detected only once. The V gene is TRBV30, the J gene TRBJ2-7; no clear D. The germline V gene encodes CDR1 GTSNPN and CDR2 SVGIG (reference sequence). V was trimmed by 2 bases and J by 0 bases, leaving 11 bases between them. The CDR3 sequence is 14 residues long. DNA of the CDR3: TGTGCCTGGAGTAGGCAGTACAGCTCCTACGAGCAGTACTTC. This sequence encodes CAWSRQYSSYEQYF.

The chain carries TRBV7-3 and TRBJ1-3; D gene unclear. CDR3 length: 13 residues. V was cut by 1 base and J by 4 bases, with 5 bases left in between. Germline V CDR1 and CDR2: SGHTA, FQGTGA. The CDR3 nucleotides are TGTGCCAGCAGCTTAAATCCGGGAAACACCATATATTTT. Translation gives CASSLNPGNTIYF.

This clone was seen repeatedly, ten times or more. The chain joins TRBV7-9 to TRBJ2-4; 7 bases fit TRBD1. The length of the CDR3 is 15 residues. V was pared by 4 bases and J by 6 bases, with 9 bases of the junction left unmatched. Germline-derived CDR1 and CDR2 are SEHNR and FQNEAQ (reference sequence). The CDR3 loop is CASSSKGGFGNIQYF. In nucleotides, the CDR3 is TGTGCCAGCAGCTCGAAAGGGGGCTTTGGAAACATTCAGTACTTC.